Presented here are 12 T cell receptor beta chains from one specimen sequenced in a study of CD8 T cells in Susac syndrome. Random hexamers were used to reverse transcribe an amount of roughly 0.5 to 1 ug RNA. TCRdb reprocessed the immunoSEQ multiplex PCR reads with MiXCR, giving one entry per CDR3 protein. In the table there are over 100,000 distinct CDR3 sequences, 95% to 98% of which are singletons. The sequenced sample consisted of CD4+ T cells from PBMCs. The receptor set was obtained from a human donor in good health.

This chain uses TRBV6-1 with TRBJ2-3, with D perhaps assigned TRBD1 or TRBD2 (5 bases each). Germline V gene lookup returns CDR1 MNHNS and CDR2 SASEGT. V was clipped by 4 bases and J by 0 bases, with 23 bases between them. This CDR3 comprises 19 residues. Written as DNA, the CDR3 is TGTGCCAGCAGTGGACCGGGACGGTCGAATTGGGTTAGCACAGATACGCAGTATTTT. Translated, it gives CASSGPGRSNWVSTDTQYF.

This clonotype was seen a single time. The chain is built from TRBV7-9 and TRBJ1-1; no clear D gene. The CDR3 sequence is 13 residues long. The V and J ends lost 1 base and 1 base respectively, with 4 bases between them. Germline CDR1 is SEHNR and CDR2 is FQNEAQ (reference sequence). As DNA, the CDR3 is TGTGCCAGCAGCTTAGTTGAGAACACTGAAGCTTTCTTT. Its protein is CASSLVENTEAFF.

CDR3 protein: CASSLRQGAPETQYF. The DNA of the CDR3 is TGTGCCAGCAGTCTACGACAGGGCGCACCAGAGACCCAGTACTTC. The genes are TRBV27 and TRBJ2-5, with 7 bases matching TRBD1. Per the germline V gene, CDR1 is MNHEY and CDR2 is SMNVEV (reference sequence). The V segment lost 5 bases and the J segment 4 bases; nucleotides outside the gene matches: 10. There are 15 residues in the CDR3.

The chain uses TRBV4-2 and TRBJ2-5; possibly TRBD2 for D (5 bases). Germline-derived CDR1 and CDR2 are LGHNA and YNFKEQ. The length of the CDR3 is 14 residues. The V gene lost 1 base and the J gene lost 3 bases, with 9 bases spanning the gap. This chain's CDR3 is CASSQGGLEETQYF. In DNA, the CDR3 is TGTGCCAGCAGCCAAGGCGGGCTCGAAGAGACCCAGTACTTC.

J is TRBJ2-7 and V is TRBV20-1; D is uncertain. CDR1 is DFQATT, CDR2 SNEGSKA, per germline (reference sequence). The CDR3 contains 14 residues. Trimming cost V 3 bases and J 3 bases, with 15 bases left between them. The CDR3 loop is CSASPNRDHYEQYF. CDR3 DNA sequence: TGCAGTGCTAGTCCCAATAGGGATCACTACGAGCAGTACTTC.

The chain uses TRBV7-2 and TRBJ2-3; TRBD2 matches 8 bases. V lost 5 bases, J lost 1 base, and 11 bases stayed unmatched. The V gene's germline CDR1 is SGHTA and CDR2 FQGNSA. The CDR3 runs 17 residues. For the CDR3, the DNA is TGTGCCAGCAGCCCCCGGGTCTGGCGGGGGGGCACAGATACGCAGTATTTT. Protein product: CASSPRVWRGGTDTQYF.

The V gene is TRBV3-1, the J gene TRBJ2-7; 7 bases align to TRBD1. Trimming cost V 4 bases and J 3 bases; bases outside gene matches: 0. The CDR3 contains 12 residues. Per the germline V gene, CDR1 is LGHDT and CDR2 is YNNKEL (reference sequence). The DNA of the CDR3 is TGTGCCAGCAGCCGGGACAGCTACGAGCAGTACTTC. Protein sequence: CASSRDSYEQYF.

Only one count was recorded for this clonotype. This chain connects TRBV15 to TRBJ2-1; 7 nucleotides line up with TRBD1. CDR3 size: 14 residues. Unmatched junction bases numbered 2, after V lost 5 bases and J lost 1 base. Germline CDR1 is LNHNV and CDR2 is YYDKDF (reference sequence). For the CDR3, the DNA is TGTGCCACCAGCTGGACAGGATCCTACAATGAGCAGTTCTTC. Amino acid sequence: CATSWTGSYNEQFF.

The chain is built from TRBV7-9 and TRBJ1-1; 7 positions match TRBD1. The CDR3 loop spans 14 amino acids. Germline V gives CDR1 SEHNR, CDR2 FQNEAQ (reference sequence). V gave up 6 bases and J gave up 1 base; unmatched junction bases: 5. CDR3 sequence: CASRNRDRNTEAFF. In DNA form, the CDR3 reads TGTGCCAGCAGAAACCGGGACAGGAACACTGAAGCTTTCTTT.

The V call is TRBV30, the J call TRBJ1-6; D ambiguous. V was trimmed by 1 base and J by 9 bases, leaving 13 bases between them. Germline V gives CDR1 GTSNPN, CDR2 SVGIG (reference sequence). The CDR3 has 14 amino acids. The CDR3, as DNA: TGTGCCTGGAGTGGTGGGTTCGGCAGTTCACCCCTCCACTTT. Its translation: CAWSGGFGSSPLHF.

The chain carries TRBV6-2 or TRBV6-3 and TRBJ2-1; the match to TRBD2 covers 9 bases. Germline V gene sequence: CDR1 MNHEY, CDR2 SVGEGT. V lost 5 bases to trimming and J lost 7 bases; unmatched junction nucleotides: 12. CDR3 size: 16 residues. CDR3 in amino acids: CASSSSGRINGNEQFF. The CDR3 bases are TGTGCCAGCAGTAGTAGCGGGAGAATTAACGGTAATGAGCAGTTCTTC.

The chain has TRBV12-3 or TRBV12-4 and TRBJ2-6, with unresolved D. The CDR3 totals 16 residues. The V end lost 7 bases, the J end lost 0 bases, and 13 bases lay between the germline ends. CDR3: CASTPRLSSGANVLTF. CDR3 nucleotides: TGTGCCAGCACCCCTCGACTCAGCTCTGGGGCCAACGTCCTGACTTTC.